Below are 4 T cell receptor beta chains sequenced from a single sample in a study of response to subunit inactivated influenza vaccine listed by TCRdb under 2018. Library prep was done by RT-PCR. These reads were obtained on an Illumina HiSeq 2500. The public reads were reanalyzed by TCRdb: fastp trimming at Q25, MiXCR alignment, in-frame beta chains only. Entries that share a CDR3 protein sequence are merged under the most common genes and DNA. The sample table contains roughly 550,000 distinct CDR3 sequences; only one count was recorded for 20% to 25% of them. The biggest ten clones account for 2.8% of the sample. These data were also filed under a second study, of T cells expressing NK-cell markers. The second study reports: The TCR beta cDNA libraries were made using 5'RACE template switching, a step that added both a universal primer site and unique molecular identifiers.

The sample consisted of CD4+ T cells sorted from PBMCs, taken 11 to 12 days after vaccination. The receptors come from a man in his forties or fifties who received an inactivated influenza vaccine. Donor details come from another sample of the same person, matched by shared clones.

J is TRBJ2-1 and V is TRBV4-3, with unresolved D. The germline V and J ends were trimmed by 1 base and 4 bases, with 8 bases remaining between them. Germline-derived CDR1 and CDR2 are LGHNA and YSLEER. The CDR3 sequence is 14 residues long. The CDR3 nucleotides read TGCGCCAGCAGCCAAGTGGGCTTGTACAATGAGCAGTTCTTC. Protein sequence: CASSQVGLYNEQFF.

The chain joins TRBV14 to TRBJ2-7, with TRBD1 matching 9 bases. This CDR3 has 15 amino acids. The V gene's germline CDR1 is SGHDN and CDR2 FVKESK. The ends lost 4 bases at V and 8 bases at J; junction bases unmatched: 12. The CDR3: CASSPAGTGLFQQYF. CDR3 DNA: TGTGCCAGCAGCCCGGCCGGGACAGGGTTGTTTCAGCAGTACTTC.

There are many counts of this clonotype. The rearrangement joins TRBV4-2 to TRBJ2-3, with D possibly matching TRBD2 (5 bases). From germline, CDR1 is LGHNA and CDR2 YNFKEQ. V shed 1 base and J shed 2 bases, with 10 bases lying between them. The CDR3 has 15 amino acids. CDR3 in DNA: TGTGCCAGCAGCCAAGCCCCAGCGGTCACAGATACGCAGTATTTT. It is translated as CASSQAPAVTDTQYF.

In this sample, this clonotype turned up a few times. V is TRBV7-8 and J is TRBJ1-5; unclear D gene. Trimming shortened V by 3 bases and J by 7 bases, and 16 bases separated the two germline ends. This CDR3 is built from 15 residues. In germline, CDR1 is SGHVS, CDR2 FQNEAQ. In DNA form, the CDR3 reads TGTGCCAGCAGCTTTGGGCCCGAACCGGAACAGCCCCAGCATTTT. Amino acids: CASSFGPEPEQPQHF.